What follows is one T cell receptor (beta chain) and its context. Its antigen is not known. The TCR beta libraries used around 2.2 micrograms of genomic DNA that came from cryopreserved PBMCs. This sample was taken from a study of cytotoxic CD8 clonotypes in ibrutinib-treated CLL. Study-level information: After treatment lasting a median approximately eleven months, range 6 to 36, response samples were collected. Findings and caveats of the study: Sample timing was unmatched between remission and later-progressing patients; lymph nodes unstudied. At baseline, clonality was higher than in age-matched healthy donors and correlated with CD8+ counts.

The CDR3 length is 17 residues. The germline V gene encodes CDR1 SGHRS and CDR2 YFSETQ. Trimming pared 0 bases from V and 4 bases from J, leaving 19 bases between. TCRdb keeps only in-frame clones here, not all; method: immunoSEQ multiplex PCR. This sample has about 50,000 clones, with about 57% found just once. The material sequenced was PBMCs, taken after 24 months of ibrutinib treatment. The chain recombines TRBV5-1 with TRBJ2-5; the D gene is possibly TRBD2 (6 bases). The TCR originated in a human donor with chronic lymphocytic leukemia. CDR3 region: CASSLVVPGGQGETQYF. In nucleotides, the CDR3 is TGCGCCAGCAGCTTGGTGGTTCCAGGAGGGCAGGGAGAGACCCAGTACTTC.